This TCR beta chain was identified in a study of shared clonotypes between healthy human individuals. The wider study: Donors had three CD4 naive, three CD4 memory, two CD8 naive and one CD8 memory plate apiece. General study points: Non-shared clonotypes had lower generation probabilities than clonotypes shared by all four sorted-subset donors. Sampling was confined to blood; repertoires within tissues likely differ.

Here immunoSEQ multiplex PCR was the method, and the copy in TCRdb shows in-frame clones only, minus some. Here the sample spans around 2.3 million clones, under 97% being singletons. The ends lost 5 bases at V and 4 bases at J; junction bases unmatched: 5. This CDR3 has 15 amino acids. Germline V lookup: CDR1 SGHNT, CDR2 YENEEA. As concerns this clone: The antigen remains unidentified.

The receptor was derived from a man between 18 and 29 years old in good health. The rearrangement uses TRBV11-3 and TRBJ2-2; TRBD1 matches 9 bases. The specimen was naive CD4+ T cells sorted from blood. Specified subset: CD45RA+ positively selected. The CDR3 DNA follows: TGTGCCAGCAGCAAACGGGACAGGGTCACCGGGGAGCTGTTTTTT. This codes for CASSKRDRVTGELFF.